This TCR beta chain was retrieved from a study of blood T cell repertoires in COVID-19. Study summary: Samples taken during acute and convalescent COVID-19 were collected in the United States, Italy and Spain. Sample material is recorded as cDNA or gDNA derived from T cells, B-cell-depleted T cells, or PBMCs.

In the study's own analysis: Using reference gene primer amplification, nucleated cell counts were estimated. Produced via immunoSEQ multiplex PCR; TCRdb's table is partial and in-frame only. The DNA was the basis for D and trimming; V, J and clone size are from that table. Of about 200,000 clones listed, more than 70% are singletons. This CDR3 spans 15 amino acids. V was trimmed by 1 base and J by 5 bases, leaving 13 bases between them. CDR1 is MGHRA and CDR2 is YSYEKL in the germline V gene. This TCR was recovered from a man aged 18 to 29 with active or convalescent COVID-19. This sequence joins TRBV4-1 and TRBJ2-3; D is unresolved. The sample comprised peripheral blood. CDR3 DNA sequence: TGCGCCAGCAGCCAAGTTGATGCTAGATTAGATACGCAGTATTTT. It yields the protein CASSQVDARLDTQYF.